These 30 T cell receptor beta chains originate from one sample sequenced in a study of human T cells and chemical hapten exposure. Blood, whole and unfractionated, served as the source for total RNA extraction. TCRdb recomputed calls from the 5' RACE reads with MiXCR, one row per CDR3 protein. The data show about 140,000 distinct CDR3 sequences, 4.1% seen once. These receptors all stem from a female donor in good health.

This clonotype was recorded a few times. V is TRBV28 and J is TRBJ2-6, with D unresolved. The CDR3 runs 15 residues. The germline V gene has CDR1 MDHEN and CDR2 SYDVKM. V was clipped by 2 bases and J by 6 bases, with 11 bases between them. For the CDR3, the DNA is TGTGCCAGCAGTTTAGGCGGAGCTTTGGCCAACGTCCTGACTTTC. This codes for CASSLGGALANVLTF. Complete variable domain (other parts from reference TRBV28 and TRBJ2-6): DVKVTQSSRYLVKRTGEKVFLECVQDMDHENMFWYRQDPGLGLRLIYFSYDVKMKEKGDIPEGYSVSREKKERFSLILESASTNQTSMYLCASSLGGALANVLTFGAGSRLTVL.

This clonotype was observed a single time. This could be a read error, since a much larger clone is one nucleotide away. This chain connects TRBV24-1 to TRBJ2-3; D ambiguous. CDR1 and CDR2 from the germline V gene are KGHDR and SFDVKD. The CDR3 is 14 residues long. Here the CDR3 DNA reads TGTGCCAACAGTGCCGAACCTACGACAGATACGCAGTATTTT. Protein: CANSAEPTTDTQYF.

This clonotype was detected ten times or more. The chain employs TRBV7-9 and TRBJ1-1, with 7 bases aligning to TRBD1. Germline V lookup: CDR1 SEHNR, CDR2 FQNEAQ (reference sequence). After removal of 5 bases from V and 0 bases from J, the junction contained 9 bases not matched to a gene. CDR3 length: 16 amino acids. The CDR3 protein is CASSQDRDPLNTEAFF. The CDR3 DNA is TGTGCCAGCAGCCAAGACAGGGATCCTCTGAACACTGAAGCTTTCTTT.

There are many counts of this clonotype. V is TRBV9 and J is TRBJ1-3; 9 bases are shared with TRBD1. The CDR3 runs 17 residues. Per germline, CDR1 SGDLS and CDR2 YYNGEE. V shed 0 bases, J shed 0 bases, and the junction held 4 bases outside the gene matches. The CDR3 sequence: CASSVAGQGSSGNTIYF. CDR3 DNA: TGTGCCAGCAGCGTAGCCGGACAGGGGAGCTCTGGAAACACCATATATTTT.

This clonotype was detected only a few times. The chain employs TRBV11-2 and TRBJ2-7, with D tentatively TRBD1 (5 bases). The CDR3 contains 18 residues. V lost 4 bases to trimming and J lost 6 bases, with 28 bases between them. Germline V CDR1 and CDR2: SGHAT, FQNNGV. In DNA form, the CDR3 reads TGTGCCAGCAGCTCCTATACTCGAAGGACGGCAGGGCGAGGCGAGCAGTACTTC. It codes for CASSSYTRRTAGRGEQYF. Complete variable domain (other parts from reference TRBV11-2 and TRBJ2-7): EAGVAQSPRYKIIEKRQSVAFWCNPISGHATLYWYQQILGQGPKLLIQFQNNGVVDDSQLPKDRFSAERLKGVDSTLKIQPAKLEDSAVYLCASSSYTRRTAGRGEQYFGPGTRLTVT.

The chain employs TRBV12-3 or TRBV12-4 and TRBJ2-5; TRBD2 might be the D (7 bases). V shed 7 bases and J shed 3 bases, with 30 bases lying between them. This CDR3 comprises 19 residues. The CDR3 nucleotides are TGTGCCAGCAACCCGGGGGGACGAGGGGGAGGCGGAAACGAAGAGACCCAGTACTTC. Translated: CASNPGGRGGGGNEETQYF.

This clonotype was counted many times. The rearrangement joins TRBV12-3 or TRBV12-4 to TRBJ1-4; no definite D call. Trimming took off 2 bases at V and 0 bases at J, with 22 bases between the two ends. The CDR3 runs 20 residues. This CDR3 is CASSLSGDFIMSATNEKLFF. Here the CDR3 DNA reads TGTGCCAGCAGTTTATCCGGGGATTTTATAATGAGTGCAACTAATGAAAAACTGTTTTTT.

The V and J genes are TRBV11-2 and TRBJ2-5; 8 nucleotides align to TRBD1. Trimming took 4 bases from V and 7 from J; bases not matched to a gene: 8. Germline CDR1 SGHAT, CDR2 FQNNGV. The CDR3 spans 14 residues. CDR3 nucleotide sequence: TGTGCCAGCAGCTCCCAGGACAGGGCAGGGACCCAGTACTTC. Translated: CASSSQDRAGTQYF.

This clonotype was observed at least ten times. This sequence joins TRBV5-6 and TRBJ1-5, with D maybe TRBD1 (5 bases). The germline V gene has CDR1 SGHDT and CDR2 YYEEEE. The V end lost 2 bases, the J end lost 9 bases, and 21 bases lay between the germline ends. This CDR3 has 16 residues. CDR3 sequence (DNA): TGTGCCAGCAGCTTTTCTGTGGAGGGGTCCCTTGGGCCCCAGCATTTT. It yields the protein CASSFSVEGSLGPQHF.

In its sample, this clonotype was seen many times. The V gene is TRBV20-1, the J gene TRBJ2-1, with 8 positions matching TRBD1. Losses at the gene ends were 1 base for V and 4 bases for J; bases not matched to a gene: 0. Per the germline V gene, CDR1 is DFQATT and CDR2 is SNEGSKA (reference sequence). This CDR3 is built from 13 residues. The CDR3 nucleotides read TGCAGTGCTAGAGGACAGGGGTACAATGAGCAGTTCTTC. Amino acids: CSARGQGYNEQFF.

This clonotype was observed many times. V gene TRBV5-1 combines with J gene TRBJ2-5, with D maybe TRBD2 (6 bases). The V end was cut by 4 bases, the J end by 2 bases, with 15 bases between. The CDR3 extends over 15 amino acids. Germline V gene data show CDR1 as SGHRS and CDR2 as YFSETQ. The CDR3 loop reads CASSPPLAVQETQYF. The CDR3 nucleotides are TGCGCCAGCAGCCCCCCACTAGCCGTACAAGAGACCCAGTACTTC.

This clonotype came up many times. This chain connects TRBV7-2 to TRBJ2-2, with 9 positions matching TRBD1. Germline assignment: CDR1 SGHTA and CDR2 FQGNSA. This CDR3 is 14 amino acids long. J gave up 7 bases and V 6 bases, and 6 bases lay outside the gene matches. The CDR3 reads CASRGQGYGGELFF. DNA of the CDR3: TGTGCCAGCAGGGGACAGGGTTATGGCGGGGAGCTGTTTTTT.

Points on this clonotype: This may come from a read error, since a much larger clone is one base off. This chain uses TRBV13 with TRBJ2-3; either TRBD1 or TRBD2 may supply D (6 bases each). Germline V lookup: CDR1 PRHDT, CDR2 FYEKMQ (reference sequence). V was clipped by 2 bases and J by 3 bases, with 21 bases between them. The CDR3 has 18 amino acids. CDR3 DNA: TGTGCCAGCAGCTTAAATGCCGGAGGGGGGATTTGGACAGATACGCAGTATTTT. Amino acid sequence: CASSLNAGGGIWTDTQYF. The full variable domain, completed using reference TRBV13 and TRBJ2-3, is AAGVIQSPRHLIKEKRETATLKCYPIPRHDTVYWYQQGPGQDPQFLISFYEKMQSDKGSIPDRFSAQQFSDYHSELNMSSLELGDSALYFCASSLNAGGGIWTDTQYFGPGTRLTVL.

This clonotype was counted ten times or more. The CDR3 DNA is TGCAGTGCTAGGGTCACCGGAAAACTGTTTTTT. Translation gives CSARVTGKLFF. This chain joins TRBV20-1 and TRBJ1-4, with D unresolved. The germline CDR1 and CDR2 sequences are DFQATT and SNEGSKA (reference sequence). Trimming took off 3 bases at V and 10 bases at J, with 9 bases between the two ends. The CDR3 runs to 11 residues.

In its sample, this clonotype was seen many times. The J gene is TRBJ1-4, the V gene TRBV19; the match to TRBD1 covers 8 bases. The V segment lost 6 bases and the J segment 7 bases; nucleotides outside the gene matches: 4. Germline values: CDR1 LNHDA, CDR2 SQIVND (reference sequence). The CDR3 is 13 amino acids. CDR3 in DNA: TGTGCCAGTAGGGGACAGGAAGGTGAAAAACTGTTTTTT. Translating gives CASRGQEGEKLFF.

This clonotype occurred a few times. This chain joins TRBV5-1 and TRBJ2-7; a weak D match, TRBD2 (7 bases). Germline CDR1 reads SGHRS; CDR2 reads YFSETQ. The CDR3 is made up of 14 amino acids. The V and J ends lost 5 bases and 5 bases respectively, with 17 bases between them. The CDR3, as DNA: TGCGCCAGCAGGCCAAGACTAGGGGGGGACGAGCAGTACTTC. Its protein is CASRPRLGGDEQYF. The variable domain in full, completed from reference TRBV5-1 and TRBJ2-7, reads KAGVTQTPRYLIKTRGQQVTLSCSPISGHRSVSWYQQTPGQGLQFLFEYFSETQRNKGNFPGRFSGRQFSNSRSEMNVSTLELGDSALYLCASRPRLGGDEQYFGPGTRLTVT.

This clonotype was found many times. The genes are TRBV2 and TRBJ1-5, with a weak D call TRBD1 (6 bases). Germline CDR1 reads SNHLY; CDR2 reads FYNNEI. Trimming pared 0 bases from V and 9 bases from J, leaving 21 bases between. The CDR3 is made up of 17 amino acids. The DNA for the CDR3 is TGTGCCAGCAGTGAAGCGCTTCGACAGATAGGGGGTAGGCCCCAGCATTTT. As protein: CASSEALRQIGGRPQHF.

This clonotype was picked up many times. This chain connects TRBV6-1 to TRBJ1-5, with TRBD1 identical over 8 bases. The CDR3 has 13 amino acids. The ends lost 5 bases at V and 6 bases at J; junction bases unmatched: 3. From germline, CDR1 is MNHNS and CDR2 SASEGT. CDR3 in DNA: TGTGCCAGCAGTTTGGACAGGGTTCAGCCCCAGCATTTT. Encoded protein: CASSLDRVQPQHF.

The chain joins TRBV19 to TRBJ1-2; no firm D call. Trimming shortened V by 10 bases and J by 2 bases, and 20 bases separated the two germline ends. This CDR3 comprises 15 residues. Germline CDR1 LNHDA, CDR2 SQIVND (reference sequence). CDR3 region: CATTGSREVNYGYTF. DNA of the CDR3: TGTGCCACAACCGGCTCTCGGGAGGTCAACTATGGCTACACCTTC.

The sample holds a few counts of this clonotype. The rearrangement joins TRBV7-6 to TRBJ2-3; 8 bases map to TRBD1. CDR3 length: 14 residues. The J segment lost 4 bases and the V segment lost 5 bases, leaving 5 bases of the junction unmatched. From germline, CDR1 is SGHVS and CDR2 FNYEAQ. DNA of the CDR3: TGTGCCAGCAGCATCAGGGGGCGTGCAGATACGCAGTATTTT. As protein: CASSIRGRADTQYF.

This clonotype was counted at least ten times. The chain uses TRBV11-2 and TRBJ2-3; a possible D gene is TRBD1 (5 bases). Germline assignment: CDR1 SGHAT and CDR2 FQNNGV. This CDR3 region has 16 residues. The V gene lost 6 bases and the J gene lost 3 bases, with 19 bases spanning the gap. The CDR3 bases are TGTGCCAGCAGTGGGATCAGGGTCGCAGCGACAGATACGCAGTATTTT. Amino acids: CASSGIRVAATDTQYF.

This clonotype was picked up many times. The chain links TRBV11-2 to TRBJ2-1, with 12 bases identical to TRBD2. Germline V gene lookup returns CDR1 SGHAT and CDR2 FQNNGV. The CDR3 contains 14 residues. J gave up 8 bases and V 5 bases, and 4 bases lay outside the gene matches. This CDR3 reads CASSLAGGPHEQFF. The CDR3 nucleotides are TGTGCCAGCAGCCTAGCGGGGGGGCCGCATGAGCAGTTCTTC.

This clonotype was counted at least ten times. This chain connects TRBV4-3 to TRBJ2-7; the D gene is possibly TRBD1 (6 bases). Germline lookup yields CDR1 LGHNA and CDR2 YSLEER. V lost 0 bases to trimming and J lost 8 bases, with 20 bases between them. The length of the CDR3 is 16 residues. The CDR3 loop reads CASSQEGAAPLRKQYF. For the CDR3, the DNA is TGCGCCAGCAGCCAAGAGGGGGCGGCCCCGCTAAGGAAGCAGTACTTC.

Ten or more counts support this clonotype. CDR3 in amino acids: CASSLAVEGGEKLFF. Written as DNA, the CDR3 is TGTGCCAGCAGCTTAGCGGTGGAGGGCGGTGAAAAACTGTTTTTT. This chain connects TRBV7-9 to TRBJ1-4; D is uncertain. Germline lookup yields CDR1 SEHNR and CDR2 FQNEAQ (reference sequence). CDR3 size: 15 residues. V lost 0 bases and J lost 7, with 12 bases in between. Supplemented by reference TRBV7-9 and TRBJ1-4, the full variable domain reads DTGVSQNPRHKITKRGQNVTFRCDPISEHNRLYWYRQTLGQGPEFLTYFQNEAQLEKSRLLSDRFSAERPKGSFSTLEIQRTEQGDSAMYLCASSLAVEGGEKLFFGSGTQLSVL.

This rearrangement joins TRBV12-3 or TRBV12-4 to TRBJ2-2, with TRBD2 matching over 7 bases. J was trimmed by 0 bases and V by 5 bases; bases with no gene match: 3. CDR3 size: 15 residues. The DNA of the CDR3 is TGTGCCAGCAGTCCAGCGGGATCGAACACCGGGGAGCTGTTTTTT. Protein product: CASSPAGSNTGELFF.

This clonotype was counted at least ten times. V usage is TRBV12-3 or TRBV12-4 and J usage is TRBJ1-2; 10 bases align to TRBD1. This CDR3 spans 14 amino acids. The trim removed 6 bases at V and 7 bases at J, leaving 8 bases unmatched. The CDR3 DNA sequence: TGTGCCAGCAGACGACAGGGGGCGGAACGTGGCTACACCTTC. Translated, it gives CASRRQGAERGYTF.

This clonotype came up many times. The J gene is TRBJ1-1, the V gene TRBV5-6; possible D gene TRBD1, 5 bases. Trimming pared 1 base from V and 7 bases from J, leaving 11 bases between. Germline loops: CDR1 SGHDT, CDR2 YYEEEE. The CDR3 covers 13 residues. The CDR3 here is CASSLYRLLEAFF. The CDR3 DNA reads as TGTGCCAGCAGCTTGTACAGGCTACTTGAAGCTTTCTTT.

This clonotype has at least ten counts. The gene calls are TRBV28 and TRBJ1-5, with a weak D call TRBD1 (5 bases). CDR3 length: 14 residues. The ends were cut back, 7 bases at V and 7 bases at J, with 17 bases in the middle. Germline V gives CDR1 MDHEN, CDR2 SYDVKM. The CDR3 DNA reads as TGTGCCAGCACCGGGCTGGGGGGTCAACAGCCCCAGCATTTT. Its translation: CASTGLGGQQPQHF.

This clonotype has just one count. A much larger clone lies a single base off, so this may be a read error. This rearrangement joins TRBV14 to TRBJ2-7; 7 positions agree with TRBD1. The CDR3 has 15 residues. CDR1 and CDR2 (germline): SGHDN, FVKESK. With 2 bases clipped from V and 5 bases from J, the junction kept 9 bases outside the gene matches. The CDR3 sequence: CASSQYVGGNDEQYF. CDR3 bases: TGTGCCAGCAGCCAATATGTAGGGGGCAACGACGAGCAGTACTTC.

This clonotype has just a few counts. The chain uses TRBV5-1 and TRBJ2-2; D not resolved. The CDR3 has 14 residues. The germline CDR1 and CDR2 sequences are SGHRS and YFSETQ. V was trimmed by 1 base and J by 2 bases, leaving 6 bases between them. CDR3 amino acids: CASSLKINTGELFF. As DNA, the CDR3 is TGCGCCAGCAGCTTGAAAATCAACACCGGGGAGCTGTTTTTT.